Below, one TCR beta chain is given with its context. Antigen unknown. With 4 bases removed from V and 0 bases from J, the gap between germline ends came to 10 bases. The CDR3 extends over 15 amino acids. Germline values: CDR1 ENHRY, CDR2 SYGVKD. The sample is drawn from a study of T cell responses to AZD1222 COVID-19 vaccine. Profiled with immunoSEQ multiplex PCR; TCRdb holds only in-frame clones, not every one. The top ten hold around 27% of the sample, which has about 69,000 clones, 83% seen once. Whole-study findings and limits: The donor group comprised mostly white British people and more females; the analysis possibly underestimated clonal diversity.

The V call is TRBV10-3, the J call TRBJ2-4, with no clear D. The sequence was collected from an adult who received the AZD1222 COVID-19 vaccine. The material sequenced was peripheral blood, taken 28 days after the second AZD1222 dose. CDR3 nucleotides: TGTGCCATCAGTGTAGGAAATTTAGCCAAAAACATTCAGTACTTC. Its translation is CAISVGNLAKNIQYF.